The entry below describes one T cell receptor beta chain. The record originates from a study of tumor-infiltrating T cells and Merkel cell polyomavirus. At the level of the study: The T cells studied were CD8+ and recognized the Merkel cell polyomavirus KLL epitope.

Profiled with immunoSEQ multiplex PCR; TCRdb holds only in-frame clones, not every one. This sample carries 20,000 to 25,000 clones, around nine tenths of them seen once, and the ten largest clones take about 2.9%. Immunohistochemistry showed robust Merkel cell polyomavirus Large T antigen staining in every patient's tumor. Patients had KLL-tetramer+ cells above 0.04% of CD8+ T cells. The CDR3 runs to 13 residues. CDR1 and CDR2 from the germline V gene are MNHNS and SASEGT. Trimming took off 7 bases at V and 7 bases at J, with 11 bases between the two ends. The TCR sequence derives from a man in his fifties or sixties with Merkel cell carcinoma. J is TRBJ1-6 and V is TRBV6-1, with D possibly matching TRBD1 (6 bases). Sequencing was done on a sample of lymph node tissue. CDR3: CASTPGTNSPLHF. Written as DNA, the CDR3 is TGTGCCAGCACCCCAGGGACAAATTCACCCCTCCACTTT.